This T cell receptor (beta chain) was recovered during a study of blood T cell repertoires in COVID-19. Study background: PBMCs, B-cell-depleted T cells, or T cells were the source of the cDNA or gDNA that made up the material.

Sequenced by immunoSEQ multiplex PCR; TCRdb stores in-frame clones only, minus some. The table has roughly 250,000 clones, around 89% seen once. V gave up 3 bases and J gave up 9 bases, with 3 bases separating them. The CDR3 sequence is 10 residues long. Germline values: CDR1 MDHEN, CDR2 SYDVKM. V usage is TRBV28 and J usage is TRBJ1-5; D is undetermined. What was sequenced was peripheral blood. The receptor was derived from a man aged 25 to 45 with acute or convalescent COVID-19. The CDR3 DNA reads TGTGCCAGCAGTTTCCGGCCCCAGCATTTT. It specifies CASSFRPQHF.